Shown below are 2 T cell receptor beta chains from a single sample sequenced in a study of long-term antiretroviral therapy in people with HIV. At survey level, the immunoSEQ assay was run in its v3.0 version. Generated by immunoSEQ multiplex PCR, the TCRdb table keeps only in-frame clones and is missing some. The data contain just under 40,000 clones, about 88% of them singletons. Sequencing used unsorted PBMCs, obtained just before starting antiretroviral therapy. The receptor set was obtained from a woman aged 18-29 years with HIV.

This rearrangement joins TRBV27 to TRBJ2-7, with 9 bases fitting TRBD1. This CDR3 region has 16 residues. V shed 4 bases, J shed 0 bases, and the junction held 7 bases outside the gene matches. The V gene's germline CDR1 is MNHEY and CDR2 SMNVEV (reference sequence). The CDR3 sequence: CASSSPGTGLSYEQYF. In DNA form, the CDR3 reads TGTGCCAGCAGTTCACCCGGGACAGGGCTCTCCTACGAGCAGTACTTC.

This clone was observed once. The rearrangement links TRBV28 to TRBJ2-7, with TRBD2 matching over 7 bases. The CDR3 extends over 14 amino acids. Germline V gene data show CDR1 as MDHEN and CDR2 as SYDVKM. The junction had 11 bases not matched to a gene; V was cut back by 7 bases and J by 5 bases. CDR3 DNA: TGTGCCAGCACCTACCCCGGGAGGATACACGAGCAGTACTTC. Its protein product is CASTYPGRIHEQYF.